A single sample gave rise to the 18 T cell receptor beta chains below, sequenced in a study of graft-versus-host responses after intestinal transplantation. Profiling relied on immunoSEQ multiplex PCR, and the TCRdb table lists in-frame clones only, not all of them. The repertoire has about 120,000 clones, roughly 96% of them found once; the top ten carry more than 2.5%. Antigen specificity for these receptors is unknown. Sequences were derived from unstimulated CD8+ T cells sorted from spleen or lymph node cells, sampled before intestinal transplant. These receptors were obtained from a human donor who received an intestinal transplant.

The chain has TRBV4-2 and TRBJ1-6, with D tentatively TRBD1 (5 bases). The germline V gene encodes CDR1 LGHNA and CDR2 YNFKEQ. The CDR3 consists of 16 residues. V gave up 4 bases and J gave up 7 bases, with 17 bases separating them. This CDR3 is CASSLPGTDPNSPLHF. CDR3 nucleotide sequence: TGTGCCAGCAGCCTTCCCGGGACCGACCCGAATTCACCCCTCCACTTT.

The J gene is TRBJ1-4, the V gene TRBV14; the D is unclear. CDR1 and CDR2 (germline): SGHDN, FVKESK. V dropped 0 bases and J dropped 11 bases, with 22 bases sitting between them. CDR3 size: 17 residues. The CDR3 DNA reads as TGTGCCAGCAGCCAAGATGCAACGGGTGGACGTGACGGGAAACTGTTTTTT. Translation: CASSQDATGGRDGKLFF.

V gene TRBV10-3 combines with J gene TRBJ1-1; D not resolved. Germline V gene sequence: CDR1 ENHRY, CDR2 SYGVKD. Between the trimmed V and J ends, which lost 5 bases and 1 base, there was a span of 5 bases. The CDR3 spans 12 residues. The CDR3 protein is CAISRRNTEAFF. CDR3 DNA sequence: TGTGCCATCAGTAGGCGGAACACTGAAGCTTTCTTT.

The chain uses TRBV28 and TRBJ2-6; D is possibly TRBD1 (6 bases). Germline values: CDR1 MDHEN, CDR2 SYDVKM. Deletions cut 6 bases from V and 0 bases from J, with 12 bases between. The CDR3 runs 16 residues. The CDR3 spells CASRRGQNSGANVLTF. CDR3 DNA: TGTGCCAGCAGAAGAGGACAGAACTCTGGGGCCAACGTCCTGACTTTC.

The chain joins TRBV5-1 to TRBJ2-4; D gene unclear. The V end was cut by 3 bases, the J end by 1 base, with 14 bases between. The germline V gene encodes CDR1 SGHRS and CDR2 YFSETQ. CDR3 length equals 16 residues. This CDR3 is CASSSPRGSAKNIQYF. The DNA of the CDR3 is TGCGCCAGCAGCTCCCCCCGCGGATCCGCCAAAAACATTCAGTACTTC.

The CDR3 loop is CASSLKTSSYEQYF. CDR3 in DNA: TGCGCCAGCAGCCTAAAGACTAGTTCCTACGAGCAGTACTTC. The rearrangement links TRBV4-1 to TRBJ2-7, with D possibly matching TRBD2 (6 bases). Germline assignment: CDR1 MGHRA and CDR2 YSYEKL. Trimming took off 4 bases at V and 1 base at J, with 11 bases between the two ends. This CDR3 comprises 14 residues.

The V gene is TRBV28, the J gene TRBJ2-7, with D uncertain. The CDR3 totals 12 residues. Trimming removed 2 bases at V and 3 bases at J, with 5 bases between. Germline V CDR1 and CDR2: MDHEN, SYDVKM. This chain's CDR3 is CASSLPYYEQYF. CDR3 nucleotide sequence: TGTGCCAGCAGTTTACCCTACTACGAGCAGTACTTC.

This sequence joins TRBV5-8 and TRBJ1-2; no clear D. The CDR3 extends over 12 amino acids. The V gene lost 0 bases and the J gene lost 7 bases, with 7 bases spanning the gap. The V gene's germline CDR1 is SGHTS and CDR2 YDEGEE. CDR3 residues: CASSLEAGGYTF. In DNA, the CDR3 is TGTGCCAGCAGCTTGGAGGCGGGTGGCTACACCTTC.

CDR3: CATRSGLAGPTPSVNEQFF. The CDR3 nucleotides read TGTGCCACCAGGTCAGGACTAGCGGGACCCACTCCGAGTGTGAATGAGCAGTTCTTC. The chain joins TRBV15 to TRBJ2-1; 12 positions match TRBD2. The CDR3 runs to 19 residues. From germline, CDR1 is LNHNV and CDR2 YYDKDF (reference sequence). V was pared by 6 bases and J by 7 bases, with 19 bases of the junction left unmatched.

V usage is TRBV27 and J usage is TRBJ2-7; perhaps D is TRBD1 or TRBD2 (5 bases each). Germline CDR1 reads MNHEY; CDR2 reads SMNVEV (reference sequence). There are 14 residues in the CDR3. V lost 4 bases, J lost 0 bases, and 10 bases lay in between. The CDR3 coding sequence is TGTGCCAGCAGTTCCGGGACCATCTCCTACGAGCAGTACTTC. Translation gives CASSSGTISYEQYF.

The rearrangement links TRBV7-9 to TRBJ2-1; maybe TRBD2 (5 bases). CDR3 length: 15 residues. The V and J ends lost 5 bases and 0 bases respectively, with 11 bases between them. The germline gives CDR1 SEHNR, CDR2 FQNEAQ (reference sequence). The DNA of the CDR3 is TGTGCCAGCAGCCCGGACTTCAACTCCTACAATGAGCAGTTCTTC. This codes for CASSPDFNSYNEQFF.

The gene calls are TRBV5-5 and TRBJ2-7; maybe TRBD2 (5 bases). Germline V gene sequence: CDR1 SGHKS, CDR2 YYEKEE (reference sequence). The germline V and J ends were trimmed by 6 bases and 1 base, with 11 bases remaining between them. CDR3 length: 13 amino acids. The CDR3 nucleotides read TGTGCCAGCAAACTAGTCGATTCCTACGAGCAGTACTTC. Translating gives CASKLVDSYEQYF. The entire variable domain, with the rest obtained from reference TRBV5-5 and TRBJ2-7, is as follows: DAGVTQSPTHLIKTRGQQVTLRCSPISGHKSVSWYQQVLGQGPQFIFQYYEKEERGRGNFPDRFSARQFPNYSSELNVNALLLGDSALYLCASKLVDSYEQYFGPGTRLTVT.

The J gene is TRBJ2-2, the V gene TRBV2, with D perhaps TRBD2 (7 bases). Germline assignment: CDR1 SNHLY and CDR2 FYNNEI. The CDR3 is made up of 15 amino acids. Between the trimmed V and J ends, which lost 6 bases and 4 bases, there was a span of 15 bases. The DNA for the CDR3 is TGTGCCAGCAGCCCCAGGGGAGGGACCACCGGGGAGCTGTTTTTT. Amino acids: CASSPRGGTTGELFF.

The chain links TRBV7-2 to TRBJ1-2; TRBD1 agrees at 7 bases. The germline V gene has CDR1 SGHTA and CDR2 FQGNSA. CDR3 size: 15 residues. Unmatched junction bases numbered 12, after V lost 5 bases and J lost 6 bases. In DNA, the CDR3 is TGTGCCAGCAGCCCCTACTCGACAGGGTCCGATGGCTACACCTTC. Translation: CASSPYSTGSDGYTF.

V is TRBV5-4 and J is TRBJ2-7; D call uncertain. Between the trimmed V and J ends, which lost 0 bases and 2 bases, there was a span of 3 bases. This CDR3 region has 12 residues. Germline V gene sequence: CDR1 SGHNT, CDR2 YYREEE (reference sequence). CDR3 sequence (DNA): TGTGCCAGCAGCTTGGGGGCCTACGAGCAGTACTTC. Amino acids: CASSLGAYEQYF.

The V call is TRBV2, the J call TRBJ2-7; perhaps TRBD2 as D (6 bases). This CDR3 is built from 14 residues. In germline, CDR1 is SNHLY, CDR2 FYNNEI. V was shortened by 6 bases and J by 3 bases, with 15 bases between the two germline ends. The CDR3 DNA reads TGTGCCAGCAGAGGAAGTAGCGGCCGCTACGAGCAGTACTTC. Amino acid sequence: CASRGSSGRYEQYF.

The chain links TRBV5-1 to TRBJ2-5; possible D gene TRBD1, 6 bases. With the DNA end fitting TRBJ2-7 better, the J assignment may be wrong. The CDR3 consists of 14 residues. Germline CDR1 SGHRS, CDR2 YFSETQ. CDR3 residues: CASSLDDRQYEQYF. The CDR3 nucleotides read TGCGCCAGCAGCTTGGATGACAGGCAGTACGAGCAGTACTTC.

The chain has TRBV15 and TRBJ2-1; the D gene is possibly TRBD2 (5 bases). V gave up 0 bases and J gave up 8 bases, with 11 bases separating them. This CDR3 spans 14 amino acids. The germline gives CDR1 LNHNV, CDR2 YYDKDF (reference sequence). CDR3 region: CATSREGVAHEQFF. In DNA form, the CDR3 reads TGTGCCACCAGCAGAGAGGGAGTGGCCCATGAGCAGTTCTTC.